The present TCR beta chain was sequenced within a study of T cells expressing NK-cell markers. The wider study: There were seven HCMV-seropositive donors and one seronegative donor among the eight sequenced. General study findings and limits: Researchers report these clonotypes also headed the CD3+CD56-NKG2C+ fraction in several donors. The contribution of dominant NKG2C+ clonotypes to CD8+ T cells in roughly six donors was roughly 1.0-7.5%.

In generating TCR beta cDNA, 5'RACE template switching with UMIs was used. TCRdb reprocessed the 5' RACE reads, keeping one entry per CDR3 protein, no DNA. The sample has fewer than 400,000 distinct CDR3 sequences, and its top ten clones hold 4% to 6.5%. Concerning this clonotype itself: The antigen is undetermined.

Germline V lookup: CDR1 MNHEY, CDR2 SVGAGI. This CDR3 is 17 amino acids long. The chain combines TRBV6-5 with TRBJ2-6; the TCRdb call, TRBD1, lacks DNA for checking. The source material was blood T cells: a sorted CD56 or NKG2C T cell subset, CD4+ or CD8+ T cells, or bulk PBMC T cells (not recorded which). This clonotype was obtained from a man aged 18-75 years in good health. Here the CDR3 reads CASSNRGQHSGANVLTF.